The clone carrying this T cell receptor (beta chain) was counted ten times or more. The antigen is not known. This entry belongs to a study of T-cell reconstitution after alpha-beta-depleted transplantation in children. Broader study findings: For some patients, TCRbeta diversity was high at day 60 because of recipient T cells and thymic progenitors that survived. T-cell counts and diversity were attributed mostly to newly produced T cells one year after transplant. As was reported, about two months after transplant, alpha-beta T cells came from several hundred expanded graft clones.

Germline V gives CDR1 SGHVS, CDR2 FQNEAQ. Trimming at V came to 3 bases and at J to 2 bases, leaving 2 bases not matched to a gene. CDR3 length: 17 amino acids. TCRbeta library preparation incorporated unique molecular identifiers. TCRdb recomputed calls from the PCR reads with MiXCR, one row per CDR3 protein. The top ten hold around 25% of the sample, which has about 32,000 distinct CDR3 sequences, 5.5% to 7% seen once. The receptor was derived from a child under three years old who had a stem cell transplant for acute myeloid leukemia, so the T cells may come from the graft donor. This material consisted of peripheral blood, taken 60 days after TCRalphabeta/CD19-depleted stem cell transplant. This chain connects TRBV7-8 to TRBJ2-2; 14 nucleotides agree with TRBD2. The CDR3 loop is CASSLGLAGANTGELFF. The CDR3 region has the DNA TGTGCCAGCAGCTTGGGACTAGCGGGAGCAAACACCGGGGAGCTGTTTTTT.